This T cell receptor (beta chain) was found in a study of blood T cells in healthy people across ages. With a J-beta primer mix and a sample-barcoded 5' primer, a second PCR ran about 7 to 12 cycles. TCRdb re-derived calls from the 5' RACE reads in MiXCR, one entry per CDR3 protein. The sample carries 550,000 to 700,000 distinct CDR3 sequences, 27% recorded once. CDR1 is SGHAT and CDR2 is FQNNGV in the germline V gene. This CDR3 contains 16 residues. Trimming pared 1 base from V and 0 bases from J, leaving 12 bases between. A minimum of 7 million PBMCs was isolated per sample. The sequence came from a woman aged 70-85 years in good health. This rearrangement joins TRBV11-2 to TRBJ1-2; weak D call: TRBD1 (5 bases). The sequenced sample consisted of blood. The CDR3 bases are TGTGCCAGCAGCTTAGCCGACCGAGGGGCTAACTATGGCTACACCTTC. Residues: CASSLADRGANYGYTF.